This T cell receptor (beta chain) appears in the sequencing data of a study of identifying expanded T cells in peripheral blood. The study's findings and limits: Across healthy donors, higher total template counts meant significantly greater approximately two-week count variance.

The germline V gene has CDR1 SNHLY and CDR2 FYNNEI. This CDR3 comprises 14 residues. V was cut by 8 bases and J by 5 bases, with 13 bases left in between. As to this clone: As yet, its antigen is unknown.

TCRdb keeps only in-frame clones here, not all; method: immunoSEQ multiplex PCR. The repertoire has under 130,000 clones, around 88% of them found once; the top ten carry about 17%. This sequence originates from a person aged 18 to 75 in good health. The specimen was blood. The chain is built from TRBV2 and TRBJ1-6; tentative D call: TRBD1 (5 bases). CDR3 protein: CASPTGPDNSPLHF. CDR3 DNA sequence: TGTGCCAGCCCCACGGGGCCCGATAATTCACCCCTCCACTTT. The full variable domain, its missing parts supplied by reference TRBV2 and TRBJ1-6, is EPEVTQTPSHQVTQMGQEVILRCVPISNHLYFYWYRQILGQKVEFLVSFYNNEISEKSEIFDDQFSVERPDGSNFTLKIRSTKLEDSAMYFCASPTGPDNSPLHFGNGTRLTVT.